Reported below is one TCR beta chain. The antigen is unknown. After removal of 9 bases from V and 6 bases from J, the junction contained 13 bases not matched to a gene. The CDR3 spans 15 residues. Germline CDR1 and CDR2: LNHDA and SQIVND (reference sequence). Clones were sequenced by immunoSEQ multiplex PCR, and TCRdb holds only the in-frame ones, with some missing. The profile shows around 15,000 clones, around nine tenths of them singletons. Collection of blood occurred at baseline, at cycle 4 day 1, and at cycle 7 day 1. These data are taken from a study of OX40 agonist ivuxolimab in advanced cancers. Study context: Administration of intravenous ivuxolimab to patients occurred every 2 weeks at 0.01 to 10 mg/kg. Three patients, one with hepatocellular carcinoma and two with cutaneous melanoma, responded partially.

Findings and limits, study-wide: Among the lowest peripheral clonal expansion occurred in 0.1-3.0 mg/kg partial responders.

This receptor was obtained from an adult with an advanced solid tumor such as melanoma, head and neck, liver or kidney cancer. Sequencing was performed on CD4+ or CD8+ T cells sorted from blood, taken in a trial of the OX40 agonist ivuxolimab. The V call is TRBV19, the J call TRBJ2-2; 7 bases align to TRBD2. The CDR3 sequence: CASHPNGLGAGELFF. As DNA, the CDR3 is TGTGCCAGCCACCCAAACGGACTAGGGGCCGGGGAGCTGTTTTTT.